One and the same sample provided the 16 T cell receptor beta chains below, sequenced in a study of T cell repertoires in cytomegalovirus infection. Each CDR3 protein is one row after TCRdb ran MiXCR on the reads. Of approximately 750,000 distinct CDR3 sequences in the sample, roughly 36% were seen once. Sequencing input: PBMCs. These receptors came from a human donor in good health (CMV status not recorded). Some clones in this sample may be carry-over from other donors' samples.

This chain joins TRBV6-6 and TRBJ2-3; D unresolved. CDR3 size: 16 residues. CDR1 and CDR2 from the germline V gene are MNHNY and SVGAGI (reference sequence). V dropped 6 bases and J dropped 0 bases, with 16 bases sitting between them. CDR3 in amino acids: CASRPLSAASTDTQYF. The CDR3 DNA reads TGTGCCAGCAGGCCCCTTTCCGCAGCCAGCACAGATACGCAGTATTTT.

This clonotype was seen ten or more times. The chain links TRBV11-2 to TRBJ2-5; 11 bases line up with TRBD2. Germline CDR1 and CDR2: SGHAT and FQNNGV. This CDR3 contains 17 residues. The V and J ends lost 5 bases and 2 bases, in that order; junction bases with no gene match: 10. This CDR3 reads CASSGGTGTSGQETQYF. DNA of the CDR3: TGTGCCAGCAGCGGGGGAACCGGGACTAGCGGTCAAGAGACCCAGTACTTC.

There are a few counts of this clonotype. The V and J genes are TRBV19 and TRBJ1-1, with D uncertain. The V end was cut by 6 bases, the J end by 1 base, with 15 bases between. CDR3 length: 15 residues. Germline lookup yields CDR1 LNHDA and CDR2 SQIVND (reference sequence). CDR3 in amino acids: CASRPRPEGNTEAFF. DNA of the CDR3: TGTGCCAGTAGGCCAAGGCCAGAGGGGAACACTGAAGCTTTCTTT.

This clonotype has more than one count but fewer than ten. CDR3 sequence reads: CATSDSGPRGVNQPQHF. In DNA form, the CDR3 reads TGTGCCACCAGTGACAGCGGGCCCCGAGGAGTTAATCAGCCCCAGCATTTT. V and J are TRBV24-1 and TRBJ1-5; no definite D call. The V end lost 4 bases, the J end lost 4 bases, and 19 bases lay between the germline ends. Germline V gene data show CDR1 as KGHDR and CDR2 as SFDVKD. The CDR3 covers 17 residues.

This clonotype was detected a few times. The gene calls are TRBV6-2 or TRBV6-3 and TRBJ1-1, with a weak D call TRBD1 (6 bases). Per the germline V gene, CDR1 is MNHEY and CDR2 is SVGEGT. The CDR3 runs 14 residues. The V and J ends lost 6 bases and 0 bases respectively, with 11 bases between them. CDR3 in DNA: TGTGCCAGCAGGTCAGACAGGTTGAACACTGAAGCTTTCTTT. The encoded protein is CASRSDRLNTEAFF.

The chain links TRBV7-1 to TRBJ1-4; D ambiguous. TRBV7-1 is an ORF; its function is uncertain. Between the trimmed V and J ends, which lost 5 bases and 8 bases, there was a span of 18 bases. There are 15 residues in the CDR3. CDR3 in amino acids: CASSPSLWGEEKLFF. Here the CDR3 DNA reads TGTGCCAGCAGCCCCTCCCTTTGGGGTGAGGAAAAACTGTTTTTT.

The rearrangement uses TRBV13 and TRBJ2-2; no firm D call. Germline V gives CDR1 PRHDT, CDR2 FYEKMQ (reference sequence). This CDR3 region has 13 residues. V lost 5 bases and J 7 bases, leaving 11 bases between the germline ends. CDR3 loop: CASSLTFIGELFF. CDR3 coding DNA: TGTGCCAGCAGCCTGACGTTCATCGGGGAGCTGTTTTTT.

This chain joins TRBV7-8 and TRBJ2-5; tentatively, D is TRBD2 (6 bases). V lost 4 bases to trimming and J lost 1 base, with 13 bases between them. CDR1 is SGHVS and CDR2 is FQNEAQ in the germline V gene. This CDR3 is 15 amino acids long. The CDR3, as DNA: TGTGCCAGCAGCTCGACTAGGACTATCCAAGAGACCCAGTACTTC. This encodes CASSSTRTIQETQYF. The full variable domain, rest sourced from reference TRBV7-8 and TRBJ2-5, is GAGVSQSPRYKVAKRGQDVALRCDPISGHVSLFWYQQALGQGPEFLTYFQNEAQLDKSGLPSDRFFAERPEGSVSTLKIQRTQQEDSAVYLCASSSTRTIQETQYFGPGTRLLVL.

Regarding this clonotype: Being one base from a much bigger clone, this may be a read error. This likely comes from a read error, as the CDR3 has no conserved phenylalanine or tryptophan at its end. The CDR3 DNA is TGCGCCAGCAGCCAAGTCCCAGGGGACTCCTACGAGCAGTACTTA. Its translation is CASSQVPGDSYEQYL. The V call is TRBV4-1, the J call TRBJ2-7; a possible D gene is TRBD1 (6 bases). Trimming removed 1 base from V and 0 bases from J, with 10 bases in between. Germline values: CDR1 MGHRA, CDR2 YSYEKL. The CDR3 totals 15 residues.

About this clonotype: One end of the junction is discordant with germline, which a read error may explain. The CDR3 sequence: CASSLRRADQTQHF. The CDR3 region has the DNA TGTGCCAGCAGCTTACGGCGGGCGGATCAGACCCAACATTTT. This rearrangement joins TRBV7-2 to TRBJ1-5; D is uncertain. Per germline, CDR1 SGHTA and CDR2 FQGNSA. This CDR3 is 14 amino acids long.

In this sample, this clonotype turned up once. The genes are TRBV5-1 and TRBJ2-3; D unclear. The CDR3 contains 17 residues. V was clipped by 1 base and J by 0 bases, with 15 bases between them. Germline V gene sequence: CDR1 SGHRS, CDR2 YFSETQ. For the CDR3, the DNA is TGCGCCAGCAGCTTGCTATATTTCGGTATTAGCACAGATACGCAGTATTTT. Protein: CASSLLYFGISTDTQYF.

CDR3 sequence (DNA): TGCGCCAGCAGCTTTGGACTAGCGGGAGCCGGAGCCAAAAACATTCAGTACTTC. This gives the protein CASSFGLAGAGAKNIQYF. V gene TRBV5-1 combines with J gene TRBJ2-4, with 13 bases that match TRBD2. Losses at the gene ends were 2 bases for V and 0 bases for J; bases not matched to a gene: 5. Germline values: CDR1 SGHRS, CDR2 YFSETQ. The length of the CDR3 is 18 residues.

This clonotype showed up just a few times. The chain carries TRBV25-1 and TRBJ2-1; 8 nucleotides align to TRBD2. Trimming cost V 5 bases and J 5 bases; bases outside gene matches: 8. The CDR3 covers 15 residues. Looked up from germline, CDR1 is MGHDK and CDR2 is SYGVNS. CDR3 residues: CASSLGSGANNEQFF. As DNA, the CDR3 is TGTGCCAGCAGTCTAGGTAGCGGGGCTAACAATGAGCAGTTCTTC.

This clonotype was seen many times. The CDR3, as DNA: TGTGCCAGCAGTTCCGGACAGGGGGCGGGCACAGATACGCAGTATTTT. Protein: CASSSGQGAGTDTQYF. This chain connects TRBV28 to TRBJ2-3; TRBD1 agrees at 11 bases. Per germline, CDR1 MDHEN and CDR2 SYDVKM. This CDR3 contains 16 residues. With V trimmed by 4 bases and J by 1 base, 4 bases remained unmatched.

The gene calls are TRBV20-1 and TRBJ1-6; D is unresolved. The CDR3 contains 13 residues. CDR1 is DFQATT and CDR2 is SNEGSKA in the germline V gene (reference sequence). The CDR3 coding sequence is TGCGTCTCGAATCCCCAAGGGAGTTCACCCCTCCACTTT. It codes for CVSNPQGSSPLHF.

The count of this clonotype is one. V gene TRBV12-5 combines with J gene TRBJ2-2; 7 bases fit TRBD1. The V gene's germline CDR1 is LGHNT and CDR2 FRNRAP. The CDR3 is 14 residues long. The junction had 7 bases not matched to a gene; V was cut back by 6 bases and J by 6 bases. The CDR3 spells CASGLTGSAGELFF. The CDR3 DNA reads as TGTGCTAGTGGACTGACAGGGTCCGCCGGGGAGCTGTTTTTT.